This paragraph covers one T cell receptor (beta chain) sequence. What antigen it recognizes has not been identified. No base-level quality is on record; no much larger clone is a single base apart. The data were obtained in a study of blood T cell repertoires in COVID-19 (TCRdb year 2020). Background for the entire study: Samples covering the acute and convalescent phases of COVID-19 were provided by collaborators in the United States, Italy and Spain. The prospective study material was composed of cDNA or gDNA derived from T cells, B-cell-depleted T cells, or PBMCs. Subjects who had been exposed to COVID-19, were actively infected with it, or had recovered from it provided the deeply sampled blood TCRbeta repertoires that made up the dataset. A freely available public database, intended as a resource for researchers studying the immune response to SARS-CoV-2, is where the repertoires were released. The samples were drawn from the first 160 participants of the ongoing ImmuneRACE study and from some 1,300 subjects provided by 6 global collaborators. Nearly every sample came with metadata listing a de-identified subject ID, COVID-19 status, age in years and sex. HLA class I and class II types, where available, came from metadata supplied by the sample provider rather than from assay-based typing. The full study reports these points: The amount of clinical and demographic metadata varied by source and participant and was provided uncurated.

V sheds 0 bases and J sheds 6 bases, leaving 11 bases between their ends. The CDR3, from cysteine to phenylalanine, totals 14 residues. Kept here is only the CDR3 DNA, which spans 42 bases and is read in frame from base 1. Reading the germline V gene (reference sequence) gives CDR1 SEHNR and CDR2 FQNEAQ. TCRbeta CDR3 regions were amplified from genomic DNA by means of the immunoSEQ Assay, a bias-controlled multiplex PCR. In the authors' own workflow: Nucleated cell counts per sample were estimated from amplification of reference gene primers within the assay. Sequence reads were collapsed and filtered to measure the absolute abundance of every unique TCRbeta CDR3 rearrangement. For each sample, productive Simpson clonality was calculated as the square root of Simpson's diversity index over productive rearrangements. What TCRdb holds here is the immuneACCESS table cut down to in-frame rearrangements. Part of the clones is not present; checked against another copy, under half of the missing clones reflect an unresolved V gene, and the others are unexplained. V and J calls and clone size are as listed in that table; D and trimming were resolved from the DNA. In all, the sample holds approximately 98,000 clones, and around 76% of those were seen once. The ten top clones hold about 18% of the sample.

Collaborating institutions collected whole blood in K2EDTA tubes following their own protocols. Collaborator samples were shipped for TCRbeta analysis as frozen whole blood, isolated PBMCs, or DNA extracted from either sample type. This chain joins TRBV7-9 to TRBJ1-1; no confident D gene assignment can be made. This sequence was found in a man older than 75 with acute or convalescent COVID-19. Sequencing was performed on peripheral blood. Here is the DNA: TGTGCCAGCAGCTTAGCCGGGAAGGTTGCTGAAGCTTTCTTT. It codes for CASSLAGKVAEAFF.